These 9 T cell receptor beta chains originate from one sample sequenced in a study of T cells after yellow fever vaccination. Via MiXCR, TCRdb re-called the 5' RACE reads, giving one row per CDR3 protein. The data hold approximately 120,000 distinct CDR3 sequences, with almost 9% observed a single time. Sequenced material: CD8+ T cells sorted from PBMCs, taken on the day of the yellow fever booster vaccination. The receptors were gathered from a man younger than 35 who received the YFV17D yellow fever vaccine.

There are a few counts of this clonotype. CDR3 bases: TGTGCCAGCAGCTTGGAATACTACGAGCAGTACTTC. Translation: CASSLEYYEQYF. The chain couples TRBV5-6 to TRBJ2-7; D not resolved. This CDR3 spans 12 amino acids. Germline values: CDR1 SGHDT, CDR2 YYEEEE. Deletions cut 0 bases from V and 3 bases from J, with 4 bases between.

This clonotype was seen a few times. The gene calls are TRBV7-2 and TRBJ1-2, with a possible D match to TRBD1 (5 bases). Trimming removed 5 bases from V and 6 bases from J, with 22 bases in between. This CDR3 spans 16 amino acids. Germline values: CDR1 SGHTA, CDR2 FQGNSA. DNA for the CDR3: TGTGCCAGCAGCCTGTCTGAGGGCAGGGAAAAAAATGGCTACACCTTC. Translating it yields CASSLSEGREKNGYTF. The full variable domain, in which reference TRBV7-2 and TRBJ1-2 provide the parts outside the CDR3, is GAGVSQSPSNKVTEKGKDVELRCDPISGHTALYWYRQSLGQGLEFLIYFQGNSAPDKSGLPSDRFSAERTGGSVSTLTIQRTQQEDSAVYLCASSLSEGREKNGYTFGSGTRLTVV.

This clonotype was observed at least ten times. CDR3 bases: TGCGCCAGCAGCTTTTCCGGGACAGGGAACAATGAGCAGTTCTTC. This encodes CASSFSGTGNNEQFF. This chain links TRBV5-1 with TRBJ2-1, with 9 bases that match TRBD1. This CDR3 has 15 amino acids. CDR1 and CDR2 (germline): SGHRS, YFSETQ. The ends lost 2 bases at V and 5 bases at J; junction bases unmatched: 5.

This clonotype was counted many times. The V gene is TRBV18, the J gene TRBJ2-3; the match to TRBD2 covers 9 bases. This CDR3 is 19 amino acids long. J gave up 1 base and V 2 bases, and 13 bases lay outside the gene matches. Germline values: CDR1 KGHSH, CDR2 LQKENI. CDR3 DNA: TGTGCCAGCTCACCAGTCACGAGCGGGGGGTACTCTGGCACAGATACGCAGTATTTT. Its protein product is CASSPVTSGGYSGTDTQYF. The complete variable domain, with remaining parts taken from reference TRBV18 and TRBJ2-3, reads NAGVMQNPRHLVRRRGQEARLRCSPMKGHSHVYWYRQLPEEGLKFMVYLQKENIIDESGMPKERFSAEFPKEGPSILRIQQVVRGDSAAYFCASSPVTSGGYSGTDTQYFGPGTRLTVL.

This clonotype was picked up one time. The chain combines TRBV27 with TRBJ2-7, with TRBD1 as a possible D gene (5 bases). CDR3 size: 14 residues. V lost 5 bases, J lost 5 bases, and 16 bases lay in between. From germline, CDR1 is MNHEY and CDR2 SMNVEV (reference sequence). The CDR3 region has the DNA TGTGCCAGCAGTACAATGCAGGGAATACACGAGCAGTACTTC. Protein: CASSTMQGIHEQYF.

The chain has TRBV27 and TRBJ2-7; 13 nucleotides align to TRBD2. Per germline, CDR1 MNHEY and CDR2 SMNVEV (reference sequence). The CDR3 has 14 residues. J was trimmed by 5 bases and V by 5 bases; bases with no gene match: 3. Written as DNA, the CDR3 is TGTGCCAGCAGTCCAGGACTAGCGGGGGACGAGCAGTACTTC. Translating gives CASSPGLAGDEQYF.

This clonotype showed up just a few times. The genes are TRBV5-5 and TRBJ1-5; unclear D gene. The CDR3 runs 15 residues. Trimming pared 4 bases from V and 0 bases from J, leaving 11 bases between. The germline gives CDR1 SGHKS, CDR2 YYEKEE (reference sequence). In DNA form, the CDR3 reads TGTGCCAGCAGCCCGCGGGAGGGTAGCAATCAGCCCCAGCATTTT. The encoded protein is CASSPREGSNQPQHF.

This clonotype showed up just a few times. The rearrangement uses TRBV4-3 and TRBJ2-3; possibly TRBD2 for D (6 bases). The germline V gene encodes CDR1 LGHNA and CDR2 YSLEER. This CDR3 comprises 15 residues. Trimming shortened V by 6 bases and J by 3 bases, and 16 bases separated the two germline ends. CDR3 DNA: TGCGCCAGCAGACTGGGCGGGGCGAGTACAGATACGCAGTATTTT. Its translation is CASRLGGASTDTQYF.

This clonotype came up once. V is TRBV4-3 and J is TRBJ1-2; a possible D gene is TRBD1 (5 bases). The CDR3 contains 15 residues. The V gene lost 0 bases and the J gene lost 2 bases, with 10 bases spanning the gap. The germline CDR1 and CDR2 sequences are LGHNA and YSLEER. The chain's CDR3 is CASSQDLGDNYGYTF. CDR3 DNA: TGCGCCAGCAGCCAAGATTTGGGGGACAACTATGGCTACACCTTC.